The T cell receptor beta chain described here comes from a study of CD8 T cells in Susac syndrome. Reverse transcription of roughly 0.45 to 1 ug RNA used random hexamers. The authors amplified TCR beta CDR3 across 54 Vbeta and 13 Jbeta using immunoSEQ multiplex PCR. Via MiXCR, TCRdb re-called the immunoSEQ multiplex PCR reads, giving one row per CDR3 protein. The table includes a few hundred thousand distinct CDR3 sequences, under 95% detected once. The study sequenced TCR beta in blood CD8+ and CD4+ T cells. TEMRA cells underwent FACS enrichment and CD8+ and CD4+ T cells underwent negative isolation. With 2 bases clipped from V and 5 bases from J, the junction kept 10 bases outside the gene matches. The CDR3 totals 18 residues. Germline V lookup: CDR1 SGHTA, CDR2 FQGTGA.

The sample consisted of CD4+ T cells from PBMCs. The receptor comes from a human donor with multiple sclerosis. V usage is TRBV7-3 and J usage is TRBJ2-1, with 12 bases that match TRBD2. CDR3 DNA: TGTGCCAGCAGCTTACAAAGGCTAGCGGGAGGGCTCAACAATGAGCAGTTCTTC. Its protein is CASSLQRLAGGLNNEQFF.